This T cell receptor (beta chain) is drawn from a study of T cell responses to AZD1222 COVID-19 vaccine (dated by TCRdb to the early 2020s). Background on the whole study: TCR sequencing covered more than 230 trial participants: some 210 given two doses of AZD1222 and 26 given two doses of MenACWY control vaccine. Enrollment into the trials was organized by age into subgroups of 18-55, 56-69 and 70-plus years, and those subgroups contained about 160, 30 and 59 TCR-sequenced participants, respectively.

The full study reports these points: After two AZD1222 doses, spike-specific TCR breadth and depth were significantly higher than at day 0 and than in MenACWY recipients. The whole spike protein was spanned by vaccine-associated CD4 TCRs, and dominant responses were seen in regions 160-218 and 743-854. Most participants were white British and females outnumbered males, and the authors suggested that clonal diversity may have been underestimated. Epitopes outside the regions mutated in the B.1.351 and B.1.1.7 variants were reportedly recognized by nearly half of the unique spike-specific TCRs. Because no day 14 peak-response samples were available, the repertoires could be characterized only after the peak T cell response. Conclusions about previously exposed vaccinees are limited, since just a handful of AZD1222 recipients were seropositive for SARS-CoV-2 at baseline. In the small 56-69-year group, the increase in depth fell short of significance, most likely because of low power.

The CDR3 regions of human TCRbeta chains were subjected to immunosequencing. As for the original processing: TCRs in the repertoires were compared against a reference library of SARS-CoV-2-specific TCRs that had been generated with the MIRA antigen-specificity platform. Breadth meant the fraction of unique TCRs that were SARS-CoV-2-associated, whereas depth meant the fraction of total T cells that were SARS-CoV-2-associated. Each spike-specific TCR was assigned to its reactive spike region and to a CD4 or CD8 class using the MIRA data. Log10-transformed breadth and depth values were compared by one-way ANOVA with Sidak's multiple comparisons tests. Drawn from immuneACCESS, this table holds only the in-frame rearrangements with V and J called that TCRdb kept. Clones are partly lost; checked studies trace under half to an unresolved V gene and leave the rest unexplained. From that table come the V and J calls and clone size; the DNA was used to work out D and trimming. For this sample the table gives about 79,000 clones, of which 83% were detected only once. Roughly 1.3% of the sample is taken by the ten largest.

This sample's time point label indicates: about 28 days (+/-7) after the second vaccine dose. Because spike-specific TCR depth and breadth did not differ between the two schedules, AZD1222 recipients who got a second dose at roughly 4 weeks were pooled with those who got a second dose at roughly 12 weeks. Samples from vaccinated people were obtained from the UK trials COV001 and COV002, which included a single-blind randomized controlled phase 2/3 trial of AZD1222 (ChAdOx1 nCoV-19) in healthy adults. For TCRbeta chain sequencing, PBMC samples were collected from trial participants at day 0 and at day 28 after the second dose. Points on this clone: Its target antigen remains unknown. Base quality data are lacking; no much larger clone is found one base away.

This material consisted of peripheral blood, taken 28 days after the second AZD1222 dose. This receptor was identified in an adult who received the AZD1222 COVID-19 vaccine.

The CDR3 reads CATILGADEQYF. In nucleotide form, the sequence is TGTGCCACCATCTTGGGGGCGGACGAGCAGTACTTC. The rearrangement joined TRBV24-1 to TRBJ2-7; a tentative D call is TRBD1 (6 bases match). In the germline V gene, CDR1 corresponds to KGHDR and CDR2 to SFDVKD. Trimming at the junction amounts to 8 bases on V and 5 bases on J, and the germline ends lie 12 bases apart. The CDR3, cysteine through phenylalanine, is 12 amino acids long. Only the CDR3 region is kept as DNA, spanning 36 bases read in frame from base 1.